The T cell receptor beta chain under discussion was sequenced for a study of T cell responses to AZD1222 COVID-19 vaccine. Study-wide results and caveats: Vaccine-associated CD4 TCRs ranged over spike, dominating at 160-218 and 743-854.

Repertoires were generated with immunoSEQ multiplex PCR, while TCRdb's copy carries only in-frame clones and drops some. The sample comprises about 130,000 clones, approximately 86% of which are singletons, and roughly 12% rests with the top ten. The CDR3 length is 18 residues. Germline V CDR1 and CDR2: SGHAT, FQNNGV. Trimming left V 4 bases short and J 1 base short, with 20 bases between. Comment on this clone: Its antigen is as yet unknown.

This chain uses TRBV11-2 with TRBJ2-4; maybe TRBD2 (5 bases). Sequencing used peripheral blood, obtained on day 0 of AZD1222 vaccination. The clonotype was recovered from an adult in good health. The CDR3 DNA sequence: TGTGCCAGCAGCTCCCATCGGGGTCCGTTTGCTGCCAAAAACATTCAGTACTTC. It translates to CASSSHRGPFAAKNIQYF.